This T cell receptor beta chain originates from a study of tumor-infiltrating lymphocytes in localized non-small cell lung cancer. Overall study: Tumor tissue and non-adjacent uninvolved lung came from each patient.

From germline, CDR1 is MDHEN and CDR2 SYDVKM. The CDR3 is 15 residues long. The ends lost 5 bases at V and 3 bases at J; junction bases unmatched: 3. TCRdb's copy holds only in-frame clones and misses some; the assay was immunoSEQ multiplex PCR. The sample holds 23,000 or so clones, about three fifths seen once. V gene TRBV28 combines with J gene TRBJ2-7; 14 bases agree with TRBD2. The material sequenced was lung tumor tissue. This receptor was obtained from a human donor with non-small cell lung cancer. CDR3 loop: CASSLGTSGSYEQYF. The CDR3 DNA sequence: TGTGCCAGCAGTCTAGGGACTAGCGGGAGCTACGAGCAGTACTTC.